This T cell receptor beta chain was sequenced for a study of identical twins. Addition of a universal primer site occurred through template switching, and cDNA carried unique molecular identifiers. TCRdb reprocessed the 5' RACE reads with MiXCR, giving one entry per CDR3 protein. The table includes a few hundred thousand distinct CDR3 sequences, roughly 10% detected once. This clonotype was observed many times. CDR3 size: 16 residues. After removal of 6 bases from V and 8 bases from J, the junction contained 17 bases not matched to a gene. The germline CDR1 and CDR2 sequences are SQVTM and ANQGSEA. V and J are TRBV29-1 and TRBJ2-1, with 9 nucleotides matching TRBD1. The sample was naive T cells sorted from blood. The clonotype comes from a woman between 45 and 65 years old in good health. DNA for the CDR3: TGCAGCGTCGATTGGTCAGGGACAGGGAAGTTGCATGAGCAGTTCTTC. This codes for CSVDWSGTGKLHEQFF.